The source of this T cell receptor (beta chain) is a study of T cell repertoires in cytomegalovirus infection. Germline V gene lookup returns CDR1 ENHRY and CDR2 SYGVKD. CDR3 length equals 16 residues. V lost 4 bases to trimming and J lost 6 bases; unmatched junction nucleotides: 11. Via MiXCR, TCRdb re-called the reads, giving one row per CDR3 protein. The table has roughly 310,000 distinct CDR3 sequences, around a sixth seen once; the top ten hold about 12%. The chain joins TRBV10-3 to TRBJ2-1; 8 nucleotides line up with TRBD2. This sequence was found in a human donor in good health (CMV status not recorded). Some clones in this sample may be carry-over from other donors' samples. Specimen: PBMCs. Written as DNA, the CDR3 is TGTGCCATCAGTGGGCCCCAGGCGGGGGGCCGCAATGAGCAGTTCTTC. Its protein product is CAISGPQAGGRNEQFF.